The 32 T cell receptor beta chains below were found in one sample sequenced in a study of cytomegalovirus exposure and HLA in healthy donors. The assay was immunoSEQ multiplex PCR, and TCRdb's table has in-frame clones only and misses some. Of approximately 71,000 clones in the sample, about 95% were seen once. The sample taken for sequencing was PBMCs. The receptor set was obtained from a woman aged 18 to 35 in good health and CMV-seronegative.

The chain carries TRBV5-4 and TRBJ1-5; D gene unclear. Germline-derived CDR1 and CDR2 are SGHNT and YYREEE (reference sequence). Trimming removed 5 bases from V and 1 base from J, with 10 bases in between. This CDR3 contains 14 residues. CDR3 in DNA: TGTGCCAGCAGTATACGAGGAAGCAATCAGCCCCAGCATTTT. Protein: CASSIRGSNQPQHF.

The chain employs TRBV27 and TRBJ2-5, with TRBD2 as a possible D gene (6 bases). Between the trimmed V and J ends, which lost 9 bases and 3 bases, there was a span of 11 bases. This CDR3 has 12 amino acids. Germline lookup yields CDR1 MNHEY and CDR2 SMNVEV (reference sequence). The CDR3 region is CASSTGEETQYF. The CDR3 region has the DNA TGTGCCAGTTCGACGGGGGAAGAGACCCAGTACTTC.

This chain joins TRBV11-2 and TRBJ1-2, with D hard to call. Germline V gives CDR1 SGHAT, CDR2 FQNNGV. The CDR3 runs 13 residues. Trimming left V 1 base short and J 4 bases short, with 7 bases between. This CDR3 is CASSLVAVYGYTF. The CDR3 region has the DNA TGTGCCAGCAGCTTAGTCGCAGTCTATGGCTACACCTTC.

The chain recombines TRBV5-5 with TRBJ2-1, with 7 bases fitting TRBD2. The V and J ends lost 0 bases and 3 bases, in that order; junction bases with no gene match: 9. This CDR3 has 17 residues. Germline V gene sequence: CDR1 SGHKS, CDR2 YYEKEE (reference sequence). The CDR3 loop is CASSLAWSSGSYNEQFF. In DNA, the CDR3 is TGTGCCAGCAGCTTGGCCTGGTCTAGCGGTAGCTACAATGAGCAGTTCTTC.

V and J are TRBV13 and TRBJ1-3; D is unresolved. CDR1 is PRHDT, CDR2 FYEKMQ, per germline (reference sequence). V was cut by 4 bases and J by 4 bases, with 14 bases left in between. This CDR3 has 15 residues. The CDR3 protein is CASSSPATEGNTIYF. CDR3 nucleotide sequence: TGTGCCAGCAGCTCTCCGGCCACAGAGGGAAACACCATATATTTT.

The CDR3 DNA reads as TGTGCCAGCAGCGGTGGGACAGGGAGGACCGGGGAGCTGTTTTTT. Encoded protein: CASSGGTGRTGELFF. The V and J genes are TRBV2 and TRBJ2-2, with TRBD1 identical over 9 bases. There are 15 residues in the CDR3. Per the germline V gene, CDR1 is SNHLY and CDR2 is FYNNEI. V shed 6 bases, J shed 5 bases, and the junction held 7 bases outside the gene matches.

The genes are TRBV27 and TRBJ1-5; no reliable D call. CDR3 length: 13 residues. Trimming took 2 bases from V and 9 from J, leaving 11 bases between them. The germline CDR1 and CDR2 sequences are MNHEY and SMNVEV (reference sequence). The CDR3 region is CASSLNPPRPQHF. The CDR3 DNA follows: TGTGCCAGCAGTTTAAACCCACCGAGGCCCCAGCATTTT.

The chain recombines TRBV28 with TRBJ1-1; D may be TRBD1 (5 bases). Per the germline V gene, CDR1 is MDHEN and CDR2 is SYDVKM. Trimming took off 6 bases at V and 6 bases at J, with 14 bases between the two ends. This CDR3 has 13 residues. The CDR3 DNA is TGTGCCAGCAGCCCTAGGACACGGGCTGAAGCTTTCTTT. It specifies CASSPRTRAEAFF.

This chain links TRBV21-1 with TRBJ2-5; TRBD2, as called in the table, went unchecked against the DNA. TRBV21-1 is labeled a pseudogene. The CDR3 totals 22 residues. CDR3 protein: CASSKEDPSNGTSGGATQTQYF. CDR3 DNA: TGTGCCAGCAGCAAAGAAGACCCTTCAAACGGGACTAGCGGGGGGGCCACCCAGACCCAGTACTTC.

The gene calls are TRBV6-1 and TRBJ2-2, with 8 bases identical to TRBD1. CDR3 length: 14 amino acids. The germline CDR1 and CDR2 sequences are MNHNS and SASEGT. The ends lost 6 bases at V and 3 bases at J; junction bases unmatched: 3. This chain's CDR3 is CASSDRGYTGELFF. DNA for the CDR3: TGTGCCAGCAGCGACAGGGGCTACACCGGGGAGCTGTTTTTT.

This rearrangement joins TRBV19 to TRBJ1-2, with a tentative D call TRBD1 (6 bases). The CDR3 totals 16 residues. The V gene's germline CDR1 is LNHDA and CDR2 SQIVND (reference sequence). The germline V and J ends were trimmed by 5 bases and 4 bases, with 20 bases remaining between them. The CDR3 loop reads CASSLPGGRIAYGYTF. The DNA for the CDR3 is TGTGCCAGTAGTCTACCCGGGGGGCGTATCGCCTATGGCTACACCTTC.

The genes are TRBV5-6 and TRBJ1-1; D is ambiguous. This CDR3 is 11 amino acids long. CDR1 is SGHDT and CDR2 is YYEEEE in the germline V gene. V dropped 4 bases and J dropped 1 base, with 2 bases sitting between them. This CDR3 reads CASSRNTEAFF. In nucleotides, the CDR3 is TGTGCCAGCAGCCGGAACACTGAAGCTTTCTTT.

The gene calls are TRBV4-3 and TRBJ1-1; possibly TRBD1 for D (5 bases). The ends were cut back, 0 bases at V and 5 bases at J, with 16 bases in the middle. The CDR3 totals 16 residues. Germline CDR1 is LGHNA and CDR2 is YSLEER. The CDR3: CASSQDWGGIRTEAFF. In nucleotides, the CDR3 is TGCGCCAGCAGCCAAGATTGGGGCGGAATTCGGACTGAAGCTTTCTTT.

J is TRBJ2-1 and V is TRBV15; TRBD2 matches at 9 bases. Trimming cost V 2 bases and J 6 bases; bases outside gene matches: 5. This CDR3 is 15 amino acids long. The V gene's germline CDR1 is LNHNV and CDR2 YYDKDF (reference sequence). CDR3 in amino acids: CATSRSREGPNEQFF. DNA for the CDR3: TGTGCCACCAGCAGATCGCGGGAGGGACCCAATGAGCAGTTCTTC.

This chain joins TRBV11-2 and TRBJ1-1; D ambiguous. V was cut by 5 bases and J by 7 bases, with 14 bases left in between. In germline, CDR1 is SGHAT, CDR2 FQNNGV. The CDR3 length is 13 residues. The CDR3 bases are TGTGCCAGCAGCGAACTAAGGAAGCGTGAAGCTTTCTTT. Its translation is CASSELRKREAFF.

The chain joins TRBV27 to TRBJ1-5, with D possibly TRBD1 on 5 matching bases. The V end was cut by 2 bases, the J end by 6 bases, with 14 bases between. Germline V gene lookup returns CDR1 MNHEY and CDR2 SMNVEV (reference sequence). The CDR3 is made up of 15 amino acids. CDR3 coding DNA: TGTGCCAGCAGTTTAGCTCGGGGGGTAGGTCAGCCCCAGCATTTT. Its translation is CASSLARGVGQPQHF.

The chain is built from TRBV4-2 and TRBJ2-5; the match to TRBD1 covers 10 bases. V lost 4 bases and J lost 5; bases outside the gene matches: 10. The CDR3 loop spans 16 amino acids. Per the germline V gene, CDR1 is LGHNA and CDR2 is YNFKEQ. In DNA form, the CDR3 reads TGTGCCAGCAGCCGAGGACCGACAGGGGGCCTGGAGACCCAGTACTTC. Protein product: CASSRGPTGGLETQYF.

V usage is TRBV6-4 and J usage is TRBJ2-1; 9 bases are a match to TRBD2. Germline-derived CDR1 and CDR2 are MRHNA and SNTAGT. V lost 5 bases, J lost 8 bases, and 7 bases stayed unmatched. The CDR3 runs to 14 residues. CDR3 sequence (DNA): TGTGCCAGCAGTTCTGGCGGGGGGGCCGATGAGCAGTTCTTC. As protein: CASSSGGGADEQFF.

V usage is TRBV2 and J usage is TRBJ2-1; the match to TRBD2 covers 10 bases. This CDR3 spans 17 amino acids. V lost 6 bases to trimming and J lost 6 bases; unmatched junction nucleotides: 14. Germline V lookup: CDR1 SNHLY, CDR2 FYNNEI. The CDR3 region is CASSLQPLAGVGNEQFF. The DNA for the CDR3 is TGTGCCAGCAGCCTCCAACCCCTAGCGGGAGTGGGCAATGAGCAGTTCTTC.

The CDR3 DNA sequence: TGTGCCAGCTCATCTCCCTCCGCTGAAGCTTTCTTT. As protein: CASSSPSAEAFF. The chain combines TRBV18 with TRBJ1-1; D call uncertain. The CDR3 has 12 amino acids. Trimming shortened V by 5 bases and J by 6 bases, and 10 bases separated the two germline ends. CDR1 KGHSH and CDR2 LQKENI come from the germline V gene.

The CDR3 coding sequence is TGTGCCAGCAGCGTAGGGGACACTAACTACGAGCAGTACTTC. It yields the protein CASSVGDTNYEQYF. The chain has TRBV9 and TRBJ2-7; the D gene is possibly TRBD1 (6 bases). Germline V gene data show CDR1 as SGDLS and CDR2 as YYNGEE. V was cut by 0 bases and J by 3 bases, with 10 bases left in between. This CDR3 is 14 amino acids long. Filled out from reference TRBV9 and TRBJ2-7, the complete variable domain reads DSGVTQTPKHLITATGQRVTLRCSPRSGDLSVYWYQQSLDQGLQFLIQYYNGEERAKGNILERFSAQQFPDLHSELNLSSLELGDSALYFCASSVGDTNYEQYFGPGTRLTVT.

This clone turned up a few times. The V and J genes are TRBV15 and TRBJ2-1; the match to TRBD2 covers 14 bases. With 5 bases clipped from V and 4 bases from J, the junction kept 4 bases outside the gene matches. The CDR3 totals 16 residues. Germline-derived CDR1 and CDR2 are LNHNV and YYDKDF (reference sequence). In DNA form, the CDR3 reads TGTGCCACCAGCGGGGGACTAGCGGGAGAATACAATGAGCAGTTCTTC. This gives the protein CATSGGLAGEYNEQFF.

The CDR3 loop reads CASSFMRLAGDTQYF. As DNA, the CDR3 is TGTGCCAGCAGCTTTATGAGACTAGCGGGAGATACGCAGTATTTT. The chain links TRBV7-8 to TRBJ2-3; 10 bases agree with TRBD2. The CDR3 covers 15 residues. The V gene end was trimmed by 3 bases and the J gene end by 5 bases; junction bases not matched to a gene: 5. In germline, CDR1 is SGHVS, CDR2 FQNEAQ. The full variable domain, rest sourced from reference TRBV7-8 and TRBJ2-3, is GAGVSQSPRYKVAKRGQDVALRCDPISGHVSLFWYQQALGQGPEFLTYFQNEAQLDKSGLPSDRFFAERPEGSVSTLKIQRTQQEDSAVYLCASSFMRLAGDTQYFGPGTRLTVL.

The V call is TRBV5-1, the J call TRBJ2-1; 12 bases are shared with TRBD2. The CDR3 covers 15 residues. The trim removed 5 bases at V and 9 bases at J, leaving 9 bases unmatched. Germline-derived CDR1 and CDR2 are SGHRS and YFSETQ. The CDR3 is CASRVTSGGFIEQFF. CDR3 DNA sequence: TGCGCCAGCAGGGTGACTAGCGGGGGATTTATTGAGCAGTTCTTC.

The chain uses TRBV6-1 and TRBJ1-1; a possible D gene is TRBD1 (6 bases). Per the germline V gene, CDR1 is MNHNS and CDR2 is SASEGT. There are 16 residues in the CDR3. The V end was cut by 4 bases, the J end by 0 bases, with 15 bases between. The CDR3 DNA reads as TGTGCCAGCAGTGGGATTTCCGGGACACTGAACACTGAAGCTTTCTTT. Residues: CASSGISGTLNTEAFF.

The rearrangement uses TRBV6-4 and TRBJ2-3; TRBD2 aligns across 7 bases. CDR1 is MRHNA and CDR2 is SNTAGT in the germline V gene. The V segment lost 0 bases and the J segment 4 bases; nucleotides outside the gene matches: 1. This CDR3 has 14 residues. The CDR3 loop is CASSDSREPDTQYF. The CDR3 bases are TGTGCCAGCAGTGACTCGCGGGAGCCAGATACGCAGTATTTT.

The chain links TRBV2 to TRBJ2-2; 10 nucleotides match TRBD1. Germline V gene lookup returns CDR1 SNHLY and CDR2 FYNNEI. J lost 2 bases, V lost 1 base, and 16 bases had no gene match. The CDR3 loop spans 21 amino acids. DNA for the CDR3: TGTGCCAGCAGTGAAGGGCCCCCGGGACAGGGGTCGGCGAGAAACACCGGGGAGCTGTTTTTT. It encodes CASSEGPPGQGSARNTGELFF.

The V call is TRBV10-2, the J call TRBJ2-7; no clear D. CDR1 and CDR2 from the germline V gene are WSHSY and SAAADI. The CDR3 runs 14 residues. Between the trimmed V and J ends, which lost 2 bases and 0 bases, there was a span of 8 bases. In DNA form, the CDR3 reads TGCGCCAGCAGTGAGGCACCTAGCTCCTACGAGCAGTACTTC. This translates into CASSEAPSSYEQYF.

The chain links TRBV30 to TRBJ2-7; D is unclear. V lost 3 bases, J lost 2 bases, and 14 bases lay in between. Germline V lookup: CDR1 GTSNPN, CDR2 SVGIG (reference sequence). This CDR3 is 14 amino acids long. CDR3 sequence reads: CAWRPGRHPYEQYF. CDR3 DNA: TGTGCCTGGAGACCAGGCAGGCACCCCTACGAGCAGTACTTC.

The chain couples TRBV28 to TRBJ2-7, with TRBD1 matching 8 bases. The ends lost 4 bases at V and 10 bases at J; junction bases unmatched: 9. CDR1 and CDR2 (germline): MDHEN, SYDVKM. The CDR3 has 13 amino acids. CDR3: CASSSTGARPQYF. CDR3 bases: TGTGCCAGCAGTTCGACAGGGGCCCGACCCCAGTACTTC. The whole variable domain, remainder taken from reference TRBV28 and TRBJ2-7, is DVKVTQSSRYLVKRTGEKVFLECVQDMDHENMFWYRQDPGLGLRLIYFSYDVKMKEKGDIPEGYSVSREKKERFSLILESASTNQTSMYLCASSSTGARPQYFGPGTRLTVT.

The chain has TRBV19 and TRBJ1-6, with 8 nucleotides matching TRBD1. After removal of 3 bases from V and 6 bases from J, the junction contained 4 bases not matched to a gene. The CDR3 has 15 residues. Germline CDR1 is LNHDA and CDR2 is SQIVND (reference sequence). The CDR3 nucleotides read TGTGCCAGTAGTATGGCAGGGGGCCTTAATTCACCCCTCCACTTT. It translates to CASSMAGGLNSPLHF.

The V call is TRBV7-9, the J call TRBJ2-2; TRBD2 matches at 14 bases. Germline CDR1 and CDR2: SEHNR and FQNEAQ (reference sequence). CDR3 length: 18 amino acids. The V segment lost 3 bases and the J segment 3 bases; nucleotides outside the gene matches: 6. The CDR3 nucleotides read TGTGCCAGCAGCTTTCGGATGGGACTAGCGGGAGACACCGGGGAGCTGTTTTTT. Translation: CASSFRMGLAGDTGELFF.